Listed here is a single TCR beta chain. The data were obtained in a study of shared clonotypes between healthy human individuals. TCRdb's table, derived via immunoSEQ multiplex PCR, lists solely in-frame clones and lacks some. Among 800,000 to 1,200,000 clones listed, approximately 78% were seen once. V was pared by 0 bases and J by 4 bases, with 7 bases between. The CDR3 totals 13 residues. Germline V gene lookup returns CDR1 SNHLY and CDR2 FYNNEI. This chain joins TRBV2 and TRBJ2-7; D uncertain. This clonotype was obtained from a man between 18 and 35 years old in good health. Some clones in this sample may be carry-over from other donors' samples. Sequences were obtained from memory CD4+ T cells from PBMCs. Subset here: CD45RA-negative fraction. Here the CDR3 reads CASSEAGFYEQYF. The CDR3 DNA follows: TGTGCCAGCAGTGAAGCGGGGTTTTACGAGCAGTACTTC.